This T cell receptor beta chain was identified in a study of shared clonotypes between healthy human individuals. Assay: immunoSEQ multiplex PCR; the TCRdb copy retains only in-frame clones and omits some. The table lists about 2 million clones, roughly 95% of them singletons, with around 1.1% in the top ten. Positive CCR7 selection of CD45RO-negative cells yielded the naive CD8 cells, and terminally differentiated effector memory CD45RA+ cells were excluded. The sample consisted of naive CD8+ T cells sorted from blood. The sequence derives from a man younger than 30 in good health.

The CDR3 spells CASSSRDGYQPQHF. The CDR3 DNA sequence: TGTGCCAGCAGTTCGAGGGACGGTTATCAGCCCCAGCATTTT. The chain couples TRBV28 to TRBJ1-5, with a weak D call TRBD1 (5 bases). CDR3 length: 14 residues. V was clipped by 4 bases and J by 5 bases, with 12 bases between them. Germline V gene lookup returns CDR1 MDHEN and CDR2 SYDVKM.